This TCR beta chain was documented in a study of T-cell reconstitution after alpha-beta-depleted transplantation in children. V lost 3 bases and J lost 5, with 17 bases in between. There are 16 residues in the CDR3. Germline V CDR1 and CDR2: MNHEY, SMNVEV (reference sequence). This clonotype has more than one count but fewer than ten. As it was prepared, the TCRbeta library received unique molecular identifiers. Using its own MiXCR run on the PCR reads, TCRdb lists one record per CDR3 protein. The repertoire holds about a million distinct CDR3 sequences, about 26% seen once, with 28% in the top ten. The J gene is TRBJ2-1, the V gene TRBV27, with TRBD2 as a possible D gene (6 bases). The sequences come from PBMCs, mostly from graft donor cells, collected 360 days after TCRalphabeta/CD19-depleted stem cell transplant. The sequence was obtained from a boy in the first two years of life who had a stem cell transplant for SCID, so the T cells may come from the graft donor. The CDR3 coding sequence is TGTGCCAGCAGTTTGGCGGGGCCAGTTTATAACAATGAGCAGTTCTTC. Translated, it gives CASSLAGPVYNNEQFF.